The sequence of this T cell receptor (beta chain) was determined in a study of blood T cell repertoires in COVID-19 (TCRdb year 2020). About the full investigation: Recovered participants in ImmuneRACE Cohort 3 were defined as having two consecutive negative NP/OP PCR tests, clearance from a healthcare professional, or resolution of symptoms. The repertoires were released in a freely available public database meant as a resource for research on the immune response to SARS-CoV-2. Where available, HLA class I and class II types were obtained from metadata supplied by the sample provider rather than from assay-based typing. The collaborator samples originated in the United States, Italy and Spain and spanned the acute and convalescent phases of COVID-19. The prospective study material was composed of cDNA or gDNA derived from T cells, B-cell-depleted T cells, or PBMCs. Subjects who had been exposed to COVID-19, were actively infected with it, or had recovered from it provided the deeply sampled blood TCRbeta repertoires that made up the dataset. Nearly every sample came with metadata listing a de-identified subject ID, COVID-19 status, age in years and sex. The samples were drawn from the first 160 participants of the ongoing ImmuneRACE study and from 1,254 subjects provided by 6 global collaborators. Broader findings and caveats from the paper: Clinical and demographic metadata were provided uncurated, with the amount varying by source and participant.

CDR1 and CDR2, looked up from the germline V gene, are SNHLY and FYNNEI. The CDR3 measures 16 amino acids from cysteine to phenylalanine. Here the CDR3 DNA is all that survives: 48 bases in frame from base 1. Germline trimming: 7 bases from V, 2 bases from J; junction bases outside gene matches: 7. Enrolling through a virtual design, the prospective study's participants ranged in age from roughly 18 to 89 years and lived across 24 United States geographic areas. In the prospective study, cohorts were assigned on the basis of participant-reported clinical history obtained from a screening survey and a study questionnaire. Each participant in the prospective study had whole blood, serum and a nasopharyngeal or oropharyngeal swab collected by mobile phlebotomists. Additional blood draws and questionnaires over an approximately two-month period could optionally be provided by prospective study participants. Prospective study blood samples were shipped either frozen or at room temperature before DNA extraction.

As concerns this clone: Its antigen is currently not known. Per-nucleotide qualities are absent, and no much larger clonotype sits a single base away.

TCRbeta CDR3 regions were amplified from genomic DNA by means of the immunoSEQ Assay, a bias-controlled multiplex PCR. For the original study's pipeline: The number of nucleated cells in each sample was estimated from the amplification of reference gene primers within the assay. To quantify the absolute abundance of each unique TCRbeta CDR3 rearrangement, sequence reads were collapsed and filtered. For each sample, productive Simpson clonality was calculated as the square root of Simpson's diversity index across productive rearrangements. The immuneACCESS repertoire file appears here via TCRdb, limited to in-frame rearrangements. These files lack a portion of the clones; in checked studies, under half of the deficit traces to unresolved V genes, and the cause of the others is not known. V, J and clone size reflect that table, while D and trimming were determined from the DNA. For this sample the table gives 300,000 to 450,000 clones, of which approximately 89% were detected only once. Roughly 1.9% of the sample rests with the top ten.

The sequenced sample was PBMCs or T cells enriched from blood (not recorded which). The rearrangement combines TRBV2 with TRBJ2-6; TRBD1 lines up with 8 middle nucleotides. The receptor was derived from a man aged 40-49 years in a cohort exposed to, infected with or recovered from COVID-19 (not recorded which). The CDR3 region reads CASKRTGMAGANVLTF. The DNA sequence is given as TGTGCCAGCAAGCGGACAGGGATGGCTGGGGCCAACGTCCTGACTTTC.